This T cell receptor beta chain was retrieved from a study of blood T cell repertoires in COVID-19. As for the study in general: Nucleic acid was either cDNA or gDNA, and it came from T cells, B-cell-depleted T cells, or PBMCs.

The table came from immunoSEQ multiplex PCR; TCRdb's copy has only in-frame clones and leaves some out. In the table there are around 150,000 clones, roughly 88% of which are singletons. The CDR3 covers 18 residues. The TCR comes from a man aged 55 to 70 with active or convalescent COVID-19. The chain carries TRBV21-1 and TRBJ2-3; the listed D gene, TRBD2, was not tested against the DNA. TRBV21-1 represents a pseudogene. Sequenced sample: peripheral blood. The CDR3 here is CASSKKVFQRGPTDTQYF. As DNA, the CDR3 is TGTGCCAGCAGCAAAAAGGTCTTCCAGCGGGGCCCCACAGATACGCAGTATTTT.